The 32 T cell receptor beta chains presented below share a single source sample, sequenced in a study of human T cells and chemical hapten exposure (dated by TCRdb to 2020 to 2023). Per the publication, the time point label means: pre-sensitization, week 0. Explained via the paper, the treatment or condition label denotes: therapeutic diphenylcyclopropenone sensitization with weekly scalp DPC. Library generation was performed with RACE. Reads for this sample came from a NextSeq 500. The public reads were quality trimmed at Q25 with fastp and then assembled into clones with MiXCR by TCRdb, keeping productive beta chains. Each CDR3 protein appears once, grouped with its most common genes and DNA. Present in this sample are around 330,000 distinct CDR3 sequences, over 5% of which were seen just once. Under 9.5% of the sample goes to the ten largest clones. The specimen was whole blood, collected in connection with sensitization to the hapten diphenylcyclopropenone (DPC). These receptors all stem from a woman between 18 and 29 years old with alopecia areata. Some clones in this sample may be carry-over from other donors' samples.

This chain connects TRBV14 to TRBJ1-2, with D possibly matching TRBD1 (5 bases). V dropped 1 base and J dropped 3 bases, with 12 bases sitting between them. The CDR3 extends over 15 amino acids. Germline CDR1 is SGHDN and CDR2 is FVKESK. CDR3 sequence (DNA): TGTGCCAGCAGCCAAGTATTTACAGGACACTATGGCTACACCTTC. Translating it yields CASSQVFTGHYGYTF.

The sample holds a few counts of this clonotype. The gene calls are TRBV6-5 and TRBJ2-5, with 7 bases identical to TRBD1. Germline trimming cut 4 bases from V and 1 base from J; bases unmatched to any gene: 18. Germline lookup yields CDR1 MNHEY and CDR2 SVGAGI. The CDR3 is made up of 19 amino acids. The CDR3 coding sequence is TGTGCCAGCAGTTCGGACGAGGCAGGGGGAAGGTCCACCCAAGAGACCCAGTACTTC. This codes for CASSSDEAGGRSTQETQYF.

This clonotype has more than one count but fewer than ten. The chain uses TRBV12-3 or TRBV12-4 and TRBJ2-3; D unresolved. This CDR3 region has 15 residues. V gave up 6 bases and J gave up 0 bases, with 13 bases separating them. The CDR3 loop reads CASSLGWSSTDTQYF. Here the CDR3 DNA reads TGTGCCAGCAGCTTGGGATGGAGTAGCACAGATACGCAGTATTTT.

In this sample, this clonotype turned up many times. Here the CDR3 reads CASRGTGGALLGTEAFF. Here the CDR3 DNA reads TGTGCCAGCAGGGGGACAGGGGGCGCCCTTTTGGGCACTGAAGCTTTCTTT. V usage is TRBV3-1 and J usage is TRBJ1-1, with 12 bases aligning to TRBD1. Germline V CDR1 and CDR2: LGHDT, YNNKEL (reference sequence). The CDR3 sequence is 17 residues long. Trimming took 6 bases from V and 4 from J; bases not matched to a gene: 12.

This clonotype was seen at least ten times. The chain couples TRBV6-2 or TRBV6-3 to TRBJ1-1; TRBD1 is a possible D gene (5 bases). The CDR3 runs 13 residues. V lost 8 bases to trimming and J lost 1 base, with 11 bases between them. Germline V CDR1 and CDR2: MNHEY, SVGEGT. The CDR3 here is CASQGRRNTEAFF. In nucleotides, the CDR3 is TGTGCCAGCCAGGGACGGAGGAACACTGAAGCTTTCTTT.

This clonotype occurred many times. This sequence joins TRBV5-1 and TRBJ1-6; 9 bases match TRBD1. Germline trimming cut 4 bases from V and 10 bases from J; bases unmatched to any gene: 6. Germline assignment: CDR1 SGHRS and CDR2 YFSETQ. The CDR3 length is 14 residues. The CDR3 DNA is TGCGCCAGCAGCGCAGGACAGGGGAGGTCACCCCTCCACTTT. This codes for CASSAGQGRSPLHF. The full variable domain, rest sourced from reference TRBV5-1 and TRBJ1-6, is KAGVTQTPRYLIKTRGQQVTLSCSPISGHRSVSWYQQTPGQGLQFLFEYFSETQRNKGNFPGRFSGRQFSNSRSEMNVSTLELGDSALYLCASSAGQGRSPLHFGNGTRLTVT.

Only a few counts were recorded for this clonotype. The CDR3 reads CASSLEGSGGETQYF. CDR3 sequence (DNA): TGTGCCAGCAGCCTCGAGGGTAGCGGGGGTGAGACCCAGTACTTC. V usage is TRBV6-2 or TRBV6-3 and J usage is TRBJ2-5; 9 bases match TRBD2. The CDR3 contains 15 residues. Losses at the gene ends were 6 bases for V and 5 bases for J; bases not matched to a gene: 10. Germline V gene data show CDR1 as MNHEY and CDR2 as SVGEGT.

Worth noting for this clonotype: One end of the junction varies from germline; a read error may be responsible. The chain joins TRBV3-1 to TRBJ1-2; D gene uncertain. The CDR3 runs 13 residues. Germline assignment: CDR1 LGHDT and CDR2 YNNKEL (reference sequence). The CDR3 here is CANSQEPLKIHTF. For the CDR3, the DNA is TGTGCCAACAGCCAAGAACCGCTAAAGATACACACCTTC.

This clonotype was recorded at least ten times. The chain recombines TRBV3-1 with TRBJ2-7; possible D gene TRBD1, 5 bases. Germline lookup yields CDR1 LGHDT and CDR2 YNNKEL (reference sequence). V lost 2 bases and J lost 3, with 8 bases in between. There are 13 residues in the CDR3. The DNA for the CDR3 is TGTGCCAGCAGCCAATGGACAAGCTACGAGCAGTACTTC. Translating gives CASSQWTSYEQYF.

This clonotype was counted ten times or more. This rearrangement joins TRBV5-5 to TRBJ2-5; no reliable D call. Between the trimmed V and J ends, which lost 0 bases and 3 bases, there was a span of 15 bases. Germline CDR1 SGHKS, CDR2 YYEKEE (reference sequence). The CDR3 totals 16 residues. CDR3 amino acids: CASSLARLPSKETQYF. The CDR3 nucleotides read TGTGCCAGCAGCTTGGCGCGGCTGCCTTCAAAAGAGACCCAGTACTTC.

CDR3 residues: CATHRGQTLSGNTIYF. In DNA, the CDR3 is TGTGCCACCCACAGGGGACAGACCCTCTCTGGAAACACCATATATTTT. The chain has TRBV6-5 and TRBJ1-3, with 7 bases matching TRBD1. J gave up 0 bases and V 10 bases, and 12 bases lay outside the gene matches. CDR1 and CDR2 from the germline V gene are MNHEY and SVGAGI. CDR3 length equals 16 residues.

This clonotype was counted between two and nine times. The chain recombines TRBV28 with TRBJ2-6, with TRBD1 as a possible D gene (5 bases). The ends were cut back, 3 bases at V and 0 bases at J, with 24 bases in the middle. The CDR3 spans 21 residues. Germline CDR1 reads MDHEN; CDR2 reads SYDVKM. The chain's CDR3 is CASSLARNSWGYSSGANVLTF. In DNA form, the CDR3 reads TGTGCCAGCAGTTTGGCCCGTAACAGCTGGGGCTATAGCTCTGGGGCCAACGTCCTGACTTTC. Combining the CDR3 with reference TRBV28 and TRBJ2-6 gives the whole variable domain DVKVTQSSRYLVKRTGEKVFLECVQDMDHENMFWYRQDPGLGLRLIYFSYDVKMKEKGDIPEGYSVSREKKERFSLILESASTNQTSMYLCASSLARNSWGYSSGANVLTFGAGSRLTVL.

This clonotype was observed many times. The rearrangement links TRBV20-1 to TRBJ1-5; 7 nucleotides agree with TRBD1. Per germline, CDR1 DFQATT and CDR2 SNEGSKA (reference sequence). The trim removed 0 bases at V and 2 bases at J, leaving 1 base unmatched. This CDR3 spans 14 amino acids. For the CDR3, the DNA is TGCAGTGCTAGAGATGACAGGGGCAATCAGCCCCAGCATTTT. Its protein product is CSARDDRGNQPQHF.

This clonotype occurred a few times. The J gene is TRBJ2-7, the V gene TRBV7-8; no clear D gene. CDR3 length equals 16 residues. Germline V lookup: CDR1 SGHVS, CDR2 FQNEAQ. V lost 1 base and J lost 1, with 14 bases in between. CDR3 protein: CASSLVSPRWSYEQYF. For the CDR3, the DNA is TGTGCCAGCAGCTTAGTTTCACCCCGTTGGTCCTACGAGCAGTACTTC.

In its sample, this clonotype was seen many times. V usage is TRBV5-1 and J usage is TRBJ1-3; a weak D match, TRBD1 (5 bases). CDR3 length: 17 amino acids. Germline V gene sequence: CDR1 SGHRS, CDR2 YFSETQ. V dropped 1 base and J dropped 0 bases, with 14 bases sitting between them. In DNA form, the CDR3 reads TGCGCCAGCAGCTTGTTGGCCAGGGAAAGCTCTGGAAACACCATATATTTT. It translates to CASSLLARESSGNTIYF.

This clonotype was counted ten times or more. For the CDR3, the DNA is TGTGCCAGCAGCCAGAAAGACTCCGATACGCAGTATTTT. Translation: CASSQKDSDTQYF. The V call is TRBV4-2, the J call TRBJ2-3; no definite D call. The germline CDR1 and CDR2 sequences are LGHNA and YNFKEQ. V was trimmed by 3 bases and J by 6 bases, leaving 10 bases between them. The CDR3 covers 13 residues.

At least ten counts were recorded for this clonotype. The J gene is TRBJ2-1, the V gene TRBV4-3, with a weak D call TRBD2 (6 bases). This CDR3 spans 15 amino acids. Germline CDR1 is LGHNA and CDR2 is YSLEER. V lost 0 bases and J 6 bases, leaving 12 bases between the germline ends. The CDR3 coding sequence is TGCGCCAGCAGCCAAGATGGAGGGACCGGCAATGAGCAGTTCTTC. Protein sequence: CASSQDGGTGNEQFF.

This clonotype has a handful of counts. For the CDR3, the DNA is TGTGCCAGCAGCTTGGGACGGAGTGAGACCCAGTACTTC. Protein sequence: CASSLGRSETQYF. The chain couples TRBV5-6 to TRBJ2-5; no definite D call. This CDR3 comprises 13 residues. Per germline, CDR1 SGHDT and CDR2 YYEEEE. The V gene lost 0 bases and the J gene lost 5 bases, with 8 bases spanning the gap.

In its sample, this clonotype was seen many times. The chain employs TRBV7-9 and TRBJ1-5; D may be TRBD1 (5 bases). Trimming left V 3 bases short and J 4 bases short, with 16 bases between. The CDR3 consists of 16 residues. The V gene's germline CDR1 is SEHNR and CDR2 FQNEAQ (reference sequence). CDR3: CASSFFGNGGNQPQHF. The CDR3 bases are TGTGCCAGCAGCTTTTTTGGAAATGGGGGGAATCAGCCCCAGCATTTT.

The V and J genes are TRBV6-2 or TRBV6-3 and TRBJ2-4; 7 bases agree with TRBD1. After removal of 6 bases from V and 2 bases from J, the junction contained 10 bases not matched to a gene. The CDR3 totals 16 residues. Germline V gives CDR1 MNHEY, CDR2 SVGEGT. In DNA, the CDR3 is TGTGCCAGCAGGGGTGGGACAGCGGTCTCCAAAAACATTCAGTACTTC. Translating it yields CASRGGTAVSKNIQYF.

The table lists this clonotype with many counts. The V call is TRBV4-2, the J call TRBJ1-1; perhaps TRBD1 as D (6 bases). The germline V gene encodes CDR1 LGHNA and CDR2 YNFKEQ. The CDR3 runs to 15 residues. Trimming pared 2 bases from V and 3 bases from J, leaving 13 bases between. The CDR3 nucleotides read TGTGCCAGCAGCCAACTGCAGGGGCTGGACACTGAAGCTTTCTTT. This sequence encodes CASSQLQGLDTEAFF.

This clonotype occurred a few times. The rearrangement uses TRBV9 and TRBJ1-1, with D unresolved. CDR3 length: 13 amino acids. V was clipped by 3 bases and J by 2 bases, with 8 bases between them. In germline, CDR1 is SGDLS, CDR2 YYNGEE. The CDR3 spells CASSEDPNTEAFF. The CDR3 nucleotides are TGTGCCAGCAGCGAGGATCCTAACACTGAAGCTTTCTTT.

This clonotype was picked up a small number of times. The rearrangement links TRBV10-3 to TRBJ2-3, with 13 bases aligning to TRBD2. V lost 4 bases and J lost 6; bases outside the gene matches: 4. This CDR3 is built from 15 residues. The germline gives CDR1 ENHRY, CDR2 SYGVKD. CDR3 sequence: CAISVQGLAGDTQYF. For the CDR3, the DNA is TGTGCCATCAGTGTCCAGGGACTAGCGGGGGATACGCAGTATTTT.

This clonotype has just a few counts. V gene TRBV20-1 combines with J gene TRBJ2-4, with a tentative D call TRBD2 (6 bases). The CDR3 length is 16 residues. Trimming stripped 0 bases from V and 0 bases from J, with 12 bases between. The V gene's germline CDR1 is DFQATT and CDR2 SNEGSKA (reference sequence). This CDR3 reads CSAREMRGLAKNIQYF. The CDR3 region has the DNA TGCAGTGCTAGAGAAATGAGGGGACTAGCCAAAAACATTCAGTACTTC.

The chain has TRBV25-1 and TRBJ1-1; 7 bases match TRBD1. The trim removed 2 bases at V and 7 bases at J, leaving 4 bases unmatched. Germline V gene data show CDR1 as MGHDK and CDR2 as SYGVNS. The CDR3 has 13 amino acids. The CDR3 reads CASSEGGGFEAFF. In DNA, the CDR3 is TGTGCCAGCAGTGAAGGAGGGGGCTTTGAAGCTTTCTTT.

This clonotype was found a few times. This chain joins TRBV12-3 or TRBV12-4 and TRBJ2-1, with D unclear. V was cut by 2 bases and J by 10 bases, with 6 bases left in between. The CDR3 covers 11 residues. CDR3 bases: TGTGCCAGCAGTTTATTCGGAGAGCAGTTCTTC. Its protein is CASSLFGEQFF.

J is TRBJ1-1 and V is TRBV29-1; D uncertain. The germline CDR1 and CDR2 sequences are SQVTM and ANQGSEA. The CDR3 is 12 amino acids. V was pared by 5 bases and J by 3 bases, with 10 bases between. In DNA form, the CDR3 reads TGCAGCGTTTATGCCGGGGACACTGAAGCTTTCTTT. Translating it yields CSVYAGDTEAFF. The full variable domain, its missing parts supplied by reference TRBV29-1 and TRBJ1-1, is SAVISQKPSRDICQRGTSLTIQCQVDSQVTMMFWYRQQPGQSLTLIATANQGSEATYESGFVIDKFPISRPNLTFSTLTVSNMSPEDSSIYLCSVYAGDTEAFFGQGTRLTVV.

This clonotype has more than one count but fewer than ten. This sequence joins TRBV5-4 and TRBJ2-6; 9 bases are shared with TRBD2. The CDR3 runs to 16 residues. CDR1 and CDR2 (germline): SGHNT, YYREEE (reference sequence). The junction had 1 base not matched to a gene; V was cut back by 2 bases and J by 1 base. CDR3 sequence: CASSFLAGSGANVLTF. The CDR3, as DNA: TGTGCCAGCAGCTTTCTAGCGGGGTCTGGGGCCAACGTCCTGACTTTC.

This clonotype was seen ten or more times. V and J are TRBV20-1 and TRBJ1-5; D is uncertain. The CDR3 length is 13 residues. Per germline, CDR1 DFQATT and CDR2 SNEGSKA (reference sequence). Trimming removed 3 bases from V and 4 bases from J, with 10 bases in between. The CDR3 sequence: CSARGLGNQPQHF. In nucleotides, the CDR3 is TGCAGTGCTAGGGGCCTGGGGAATCAGCCCCAGCATTTT.

This clonotype was seen a few times. The rearrangement uses TRBV6-5 and TRBJ2-5; D tentatively reads TRBD1 or TRBD2 (5 bases each). The germline gives CDR1 MNHEY, CDR2 SVGAGI. CDR3 length: 15 amino acids. The V end lost 8 bases, the J end lost 4 bases, and 20 bases lay between the germline ends. In DNA form, the CDR3 reads TGTGCCAGCCGTCTGAGGGGTTCGTATAGAGAGACCCAGTACTTC. This encodes CASRLRGSYRETQYF.

J is TRBJ1-5 and V is TRBV19; D remains unclear. This CDR3 has 14 amino acids. Trimming cost V 8 bases and J 3 bases, with 14 bases left between them. Germline-derived CDR1 and CDR2 are LNHDA and SQIVND (reference sequence). As DNA, the CDR3 is TGTGCCAGTCGAATCCGAGACCACAATCAGCCCCAGCATTTT. Protein product: CASRIRDHNQPQHF.

V is TRBV5-1 and J is TRBJ1-1; TRBD1 agrees at 8 bases. The germline V gene encodes CDR1 SGHRS and CDR2 YFSETQ. J gave up 7 bases and V 4 bases, and 6 bases lay outside the gene matches. The CDR3 is 13 residues long. The CDR3 loop reads CASSVTGALEAFF. CDR3 DNA: TGCGCCAGCAGCGTGACAGGGGCCCTTGAAGCTTTCTTT.